Included here is one T cell receptor beta chain sequence, with context. The protocol was immunoSEQ multiplex PCR, while the TCRdb copy is restricted to in-frame clones and leaves out a portion. In the table there are approximately 620,000 clones, about 97% of which are singletons. The data were taken from a study of shared clonotypes between healthy human individuals. Across the whole study: Aged between 18 and 49, the donors were a couple of women and three men.

Germline values: CDR1 MGHRA, CDR2 YSYEKL. This CDR3 region has 14 residues. V lost 4 bases, J lost 3 bases, and 10 bases lay in between. Sequenced: naive CD4+ T cells sorted from blood. Stated subset: CD45RA+ positively selected. This chain links TRBV4-1 with TRBJ1-5; D call uncertain. The receptor was derived from a woman younger than 45 in good health. CDR3 amino acids: CASSPPGDNQPQHF. In DNA, the CDR3 is TGCGCCAGCAGCCCCCCCGGGGACAATCAGCCCCAGCATTTT.